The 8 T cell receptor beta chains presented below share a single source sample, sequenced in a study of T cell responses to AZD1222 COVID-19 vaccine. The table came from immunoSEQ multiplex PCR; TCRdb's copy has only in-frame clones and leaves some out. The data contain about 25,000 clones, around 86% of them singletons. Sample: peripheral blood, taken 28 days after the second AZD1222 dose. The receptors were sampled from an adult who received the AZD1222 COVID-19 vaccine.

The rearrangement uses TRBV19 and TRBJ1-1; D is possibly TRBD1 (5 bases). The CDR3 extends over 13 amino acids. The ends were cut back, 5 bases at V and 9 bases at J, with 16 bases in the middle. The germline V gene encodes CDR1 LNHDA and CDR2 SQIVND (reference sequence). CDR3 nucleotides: TGTGCCAGTAGTCTCGGGACCCCACTGAAAGCTTTCTTT. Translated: CASSLGTPLKAFF.

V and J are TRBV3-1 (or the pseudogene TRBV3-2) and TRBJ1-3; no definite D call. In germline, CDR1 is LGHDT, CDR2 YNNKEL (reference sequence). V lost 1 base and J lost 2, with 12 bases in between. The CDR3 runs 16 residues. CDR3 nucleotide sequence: TGTGCCAGCAGCCAAGTTCTCGCTTCAACTGGAAACACCATATATTTT. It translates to CASSQVLASTGNTIYF.

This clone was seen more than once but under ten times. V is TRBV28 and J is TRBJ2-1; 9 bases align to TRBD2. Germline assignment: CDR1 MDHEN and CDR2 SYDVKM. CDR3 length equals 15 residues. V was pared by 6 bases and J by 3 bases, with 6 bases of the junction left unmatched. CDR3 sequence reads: CASRVAGDNYNEQFF. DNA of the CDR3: TGTGCCAGCAGGGTAGCGGGAGACAACTACAATGAGCAGTTCTTC.

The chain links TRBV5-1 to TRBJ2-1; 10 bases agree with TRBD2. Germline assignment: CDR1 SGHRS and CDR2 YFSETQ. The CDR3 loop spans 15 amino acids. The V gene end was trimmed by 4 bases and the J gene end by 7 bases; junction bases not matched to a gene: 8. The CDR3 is CASSVSGRGGNEQFF. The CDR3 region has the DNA TGCGCCAGCAGCGTCAGCGGGAGGGGGGGGAATGAGCAGTTCTTC.

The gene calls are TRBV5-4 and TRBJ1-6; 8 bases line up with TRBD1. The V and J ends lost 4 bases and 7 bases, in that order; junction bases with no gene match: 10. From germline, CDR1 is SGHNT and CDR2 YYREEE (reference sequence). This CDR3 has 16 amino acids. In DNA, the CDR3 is TGTGCCAGCAGCAAGAACCAGGGGGCGCGAAATTCACCCCTCCACTTT. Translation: CASSKNQGARNSPLHF.

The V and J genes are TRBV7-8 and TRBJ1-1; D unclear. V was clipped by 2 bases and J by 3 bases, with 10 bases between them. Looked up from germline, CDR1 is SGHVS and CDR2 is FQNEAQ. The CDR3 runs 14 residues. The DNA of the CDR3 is TGTGCCAGCAGCTTATCAGGCCCACACACTGAAGCTTTCTTT. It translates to CASSLSGPHTEAFF. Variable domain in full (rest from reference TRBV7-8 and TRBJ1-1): GAGVSQSPRYKVAKRGQDVALRCDPISGHVSLFWYQQALGQGPEFLTYFQNEAQLDKSGLPSDRFFAERPEGSVSTLKIQRTQQEDSAVYLCASSLSGPHTEAFFGQGTRLTVV.

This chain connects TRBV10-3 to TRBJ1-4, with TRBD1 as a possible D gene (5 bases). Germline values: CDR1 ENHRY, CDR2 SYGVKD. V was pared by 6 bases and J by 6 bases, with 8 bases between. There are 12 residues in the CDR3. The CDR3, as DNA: TGTGCCATCAGGGGGGGGGATGAAAAACTGTTTTTT. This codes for CAIRGGDEKLFF.

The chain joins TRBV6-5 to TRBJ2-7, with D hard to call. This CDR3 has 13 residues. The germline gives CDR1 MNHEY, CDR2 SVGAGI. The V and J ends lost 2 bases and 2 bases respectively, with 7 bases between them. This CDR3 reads CASSYERTYEQYF. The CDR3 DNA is TGTGCCAGCAGTTACGAACGCACCTACGAGCAGTACTTC.